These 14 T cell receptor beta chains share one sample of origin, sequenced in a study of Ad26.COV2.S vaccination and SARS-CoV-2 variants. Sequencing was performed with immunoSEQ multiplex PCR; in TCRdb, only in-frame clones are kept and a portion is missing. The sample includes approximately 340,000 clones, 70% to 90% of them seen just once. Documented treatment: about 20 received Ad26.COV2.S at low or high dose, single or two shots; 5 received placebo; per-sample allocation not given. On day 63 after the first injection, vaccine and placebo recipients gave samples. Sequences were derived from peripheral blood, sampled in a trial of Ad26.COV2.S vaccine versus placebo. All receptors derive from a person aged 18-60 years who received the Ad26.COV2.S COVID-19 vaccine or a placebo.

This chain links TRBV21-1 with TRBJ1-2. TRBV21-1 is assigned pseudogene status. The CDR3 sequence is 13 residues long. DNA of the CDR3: TGTGCCAGCAGCAGGGTAGCTAACTATGGCTACACCTTC. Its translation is CASSRVANYGYTF.

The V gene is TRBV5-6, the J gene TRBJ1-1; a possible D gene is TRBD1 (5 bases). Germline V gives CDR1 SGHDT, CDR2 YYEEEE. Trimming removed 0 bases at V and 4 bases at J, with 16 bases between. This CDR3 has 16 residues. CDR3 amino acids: CASSLAGGMKITEAFF. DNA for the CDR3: TGTGCCAGCAGCTTGGCTGGGGGGATGAAAATCACTGAAGCTTTCTTT.

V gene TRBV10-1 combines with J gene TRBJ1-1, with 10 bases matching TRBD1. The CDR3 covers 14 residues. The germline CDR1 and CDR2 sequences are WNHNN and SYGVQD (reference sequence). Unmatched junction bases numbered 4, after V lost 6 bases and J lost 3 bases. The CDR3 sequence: CASSAGTGDTEAFF. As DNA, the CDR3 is TGCGCCAGCAGCGCCGGGACAGGGGACACTGAAGCTTTCTTT.

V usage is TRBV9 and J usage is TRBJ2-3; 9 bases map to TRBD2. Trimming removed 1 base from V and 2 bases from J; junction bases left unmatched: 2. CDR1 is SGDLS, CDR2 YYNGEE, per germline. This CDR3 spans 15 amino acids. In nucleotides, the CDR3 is TGTGCCAGCAGCGTAAGCGGGGGGATCACAGATACGCAGTATTTT. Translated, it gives CASSVSGGITDTQYF.

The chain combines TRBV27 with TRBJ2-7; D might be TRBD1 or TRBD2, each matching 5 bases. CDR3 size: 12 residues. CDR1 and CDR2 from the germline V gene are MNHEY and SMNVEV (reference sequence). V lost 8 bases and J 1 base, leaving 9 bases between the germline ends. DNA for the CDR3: TGTGCCAGCGGGACGCAGTCCTACGAGCAGTACTTC. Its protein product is CASGTQSYEQYF.

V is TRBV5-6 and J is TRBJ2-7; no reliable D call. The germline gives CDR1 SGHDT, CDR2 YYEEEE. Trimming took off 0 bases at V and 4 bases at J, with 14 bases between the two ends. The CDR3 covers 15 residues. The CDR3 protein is CASSLEAKGWYEQYF. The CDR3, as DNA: TGTGCCAGCAGCTTGGAGGCAAAAGGATGGTACGAGCAGTACTTC.

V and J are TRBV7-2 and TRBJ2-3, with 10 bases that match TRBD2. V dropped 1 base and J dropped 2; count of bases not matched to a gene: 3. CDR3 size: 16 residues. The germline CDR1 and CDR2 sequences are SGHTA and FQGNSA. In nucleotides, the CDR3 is TGTGCCAGCAGCTTAGGACTAGCGGGCCTCACAGATACGCAGTATTTT. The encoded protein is CASSLGLAGLTDTQYF.

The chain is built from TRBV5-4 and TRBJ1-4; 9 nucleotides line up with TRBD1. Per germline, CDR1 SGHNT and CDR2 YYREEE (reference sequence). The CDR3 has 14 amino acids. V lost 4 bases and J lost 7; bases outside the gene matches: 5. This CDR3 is CASSNRDRAEKLFF. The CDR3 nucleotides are TGTGCCAGCAGCAACCGGGACAGGGCTGAAAAACTGTTTTTT.

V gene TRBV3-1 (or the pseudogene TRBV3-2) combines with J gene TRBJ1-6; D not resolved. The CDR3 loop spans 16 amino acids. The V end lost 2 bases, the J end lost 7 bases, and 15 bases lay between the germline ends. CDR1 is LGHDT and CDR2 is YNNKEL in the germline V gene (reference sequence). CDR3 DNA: TGTGCCAGCAGCCAACCCCGGGCCGCGGGGAATTCACCCCTCCACTTT. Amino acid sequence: CASSQPRAAGNSPLHF.

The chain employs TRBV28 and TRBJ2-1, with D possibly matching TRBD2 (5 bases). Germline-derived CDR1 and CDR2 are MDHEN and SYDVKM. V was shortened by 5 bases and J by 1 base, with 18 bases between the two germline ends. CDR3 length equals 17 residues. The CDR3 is CASSTPPEGVSYNEQFF. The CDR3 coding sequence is TGTGCCAGCAGTACCCCCCCTGAGGGAGTGTCCTACAATGAGCAGTTCTTC.

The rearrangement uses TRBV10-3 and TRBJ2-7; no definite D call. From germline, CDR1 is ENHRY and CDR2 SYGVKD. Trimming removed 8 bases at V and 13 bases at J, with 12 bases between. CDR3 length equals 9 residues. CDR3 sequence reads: CAIGNIPYF. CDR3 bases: TGTGCCATCGGGAACATCCCATACTTC.

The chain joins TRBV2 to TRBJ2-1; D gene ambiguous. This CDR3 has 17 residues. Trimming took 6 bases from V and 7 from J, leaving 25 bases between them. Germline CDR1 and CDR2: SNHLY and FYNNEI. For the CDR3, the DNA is TGTGCCAGCAGGATTTCGCCCGGGCCCCAGGTCGGGAATGAGCAGTTCTTC. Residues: CASRISPGPQVGNEQFF.

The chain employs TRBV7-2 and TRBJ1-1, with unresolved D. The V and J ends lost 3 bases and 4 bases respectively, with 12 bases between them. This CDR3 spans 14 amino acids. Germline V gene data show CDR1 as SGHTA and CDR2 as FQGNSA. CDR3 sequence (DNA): TGTGCCAGCAGCTTGGGAGGGTACAGCACTGAAGCTTTCTTT. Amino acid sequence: CASSLGGYSTEAFF.

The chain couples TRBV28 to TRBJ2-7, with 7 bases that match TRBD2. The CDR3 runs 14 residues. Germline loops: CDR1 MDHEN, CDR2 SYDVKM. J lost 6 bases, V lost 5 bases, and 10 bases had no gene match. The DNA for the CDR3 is TGTGCCAGCAGTCCCCCTCGACTAGCAACCGAGCAGTACTTC. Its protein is CASSPPRLATEQYF.